Shown below are 14 T cell receptor beta chains from a single sample sequenced in a study of shared clonotypes between healthy human individuals. The method was immunoSEQ multiplex PCR; TCRdb's version includes in-frame clones alone and lacks a portion of them. Of about 2.3 million clones in the sample, about nine tenths are singletons; the top ten hold around 0.4%. What was sequenced was naive CD4+ T cells from PBMCs. Subset in this sample: CD45RA+ positively selected. Source of these receptors: a man aged 18-30 years in good health. Some clones in this sample may be carry-over from other donors' samples.

A few counts support this clone. The chain has TRBV30 and TRBJ2-7, with a possible D match to TRBD1 (6 bases). Germline-derived CDR1 and CDR2 are GTSNPN and SVGIG (reference sequence). The V and J ends lost 4 bases and 2 bases respectively, with 6 bases between them. The CDR3 has 11 residues. In nucleotides, the CDR3 is TGTGCCTGGAACAGGGCCTACGAGCAGTACTTC. It specifies CAWNRAYEQYF.

This chain joins TRBV5-5 and TRBJ2-5, with D tentatively TRBD2 (6 bases). CDR1 is SGHKS, CDR2 YYEKEE, per germline (reference sequence). V was clipped by 0 bases and J by 5 bases, with 20 bases between them. The CDR3 contains 17 residues. The CDR3 DNA follows: TGTGCCAGCAGCTTGGATTCCGGCGGAGGGAGGTCCGAGACCCAGTACTTC. This translates into CASSLDSGGGRSETQYF.

This chain uses TRBV30 with TRBJ2-1; 8 bases match TRBD2. V was pared by 0 bases and J by 15 bases, with 13 bases of the junction left unmatched. The CDR3 covers 14 residues. In germline, CDR1 is GTSNPN, CDR2 SVGIG (reference sequence). The CDR3 here is CAWSVQPHSGSLFF. The DNA of the CDR3 is TGTGCCTGGAGTGTACAACCGCACAGCGGGAGTTTGTTCTTC.

The chain joins TRBV19 to TRBJ1-1; D uncertain. With 9 bases removed from V and 7 bases from J, the gap between germline ends came to 24 bases. CDR3 length: 15 amino acids. Germline values: CDR1 LNHDA, CDR2 SQIVND (reference sequence). Here the CDR3 DNA reads TGTGCCAGCCGTCCGGCGGCGAGTGGGGTGAGTGAAGCTTTCTTT. It specifies CASRPAASGVSEAFF.

The genes are TRBV6-1 and TRBJ1-4; D perhaps matches TRBD1 (5 bases). The CDR3 spans 15 residues. The V end lost 7 bases, the J end lost 3 bases, and 15 bases lay between the germline ends. Germline loops: CDR1 MNHNS, CDR2 SASEGT. Written as DNA, the CDR3 is TGTGCCAGCATTACGGGACGTCGAGCTAATGAAAAACTGTTTTTT. Protein product: CASITGRRANEKLFF.

The rearrangement uses TRBV2 and TRBJ1-2, with D possibly matching TRBD1 (5 bases). Germline CDR1 is SNHLY and CDR2 is FYNNEI. The germline V and J ends were trimmed by 5 bases and 6 bases, with 19 bases remaining between them. This CDR3 is built from 15 residues. The CDR3 nucleotides are TGTGCCAGCAGTCCGACAGACCCATTGGTGGATGGCTACACCTTC. This sequence encodes CASSPTDPLVDGYTF.

The table lists this clone with a few counts. The genes are TRBV6-6 and TRBJ2-7; D gene unclear. Trimming shortened V by 2 bases and J by 3 bases, and 14 bases separated the two germline ends. CDR1 and CDR2 from the germline V gene are MNHNY and SVGAGI (reference sequence). CDR3 length equals 15 residues. CDR3: CASSYLERAIYEQYF. The DNA for the CDR3 is TGTGCCAGCAGTTACCTGGAGCGTGCGATCTACGAGCAGTACTTC.

The chain has TRBV25-1 and TRBJ2-2, with 9 bases matching TRBD2. V lost 5 bases to trimming and J lost 6 bases; unmatched junction nucleotides: 4. Germline values: CDR1 MGHDK, CDR2 SYGVNS. The CDR3 has 14 amino acids. As DNA, the CDR3 is TGTGCCAGCAGTCTGGCGGGAGGGCCCGGGGAGCTGTTTTTT. This encodes CASSLAGGPGELFF.

The chain carries TRBV30 and TRBJ1-2, with TRBD1 identical over 9 bases. CDR1 is GTSNPN, CDR2 SVGIG, per germline (reference sequence). V was clipped by 5 bases and J by 7 bases; unmatched bases: 5. This CDR3 is 12 amino acids long. DNA for the CDR3: TGTGCCTGGGACCGGGACAGGGCTGGCTACACCTTC. It yields the protein CAWDRDRAGYTF.

This clone appeared a single time. This chain connects TRBV15 to TRBJ2-7; TRBD2 agrees at 10 bases. Germline V CDR1 and CDR2: LNHNV, YYDKDF (reference sequence). The V gene end was trimmed by 3 bases and the J gene end by 4 bases; junction bases not matched to a gene: 12. This CDR3 contains 17 residues. CDR3 region: CATSSRKLAGVYYEQYF. CDR3 nucleotides: TGTGCCACCAGCAGCAGAAAGCTAGCGGGAGTGTATTACGAGCAGTACTTC.

V gene TRBV5-5 combines with J gene TRBJ2-3; TRBD2 is a possible D gene (5 bases). This CDR3 is 16 amino acids long. Germline values: CDR1 SGHKS, CDR2 YYEKEE (reference sequence). With 0 bases removed from V and 1 base from J, the gap between germline ends came to 12 bases. CDR3: CASSLALARRTDTQYF. CDR3 nucleotides: TGTGCCAGCAGCTTGGCGCTAGCCAGACGCACAGATACGCAGTATTTT.

The J gene is TRBJ2-5, the V gene TRBV7-3; D remains unclear. V was clipped by 5 bases and J by 0 bases, with 7 bases between them. This CDR3 has 13 residues. Germline values: CDR1 SGHTA, CDR2 FQGTGA. DNA of the CDR3: TGTGCCAGCAGCCCCACGTACCAAGAGACCCAGTACTTC. This gives the protein CASSPTYQETQYF. The whole variable domain, remainder taken from reference TRBV7-3 and TRBJ2-5, is GAGVSQTPSNKVTEKGKYVELRCDPISGHTALYWYRQSLGQGPEFLIYFQGTGAADDSGLPNDRFFAVRPEGSVSTLKIQRTERGDSAVYLCASSPTYQETQYFGPGTRLLVL.

The chain carries TRBV14 and TRBJ2-1; no firm D call. V gave up 5 bases and J gave up 7 bases, with 6 bases separating them. Germline V gives CDR1 SGHDN, CDR2 FVKESK. This CDR3 has 11 amino acids. The CDR3: CASSFRNEQFF. The CDR3 DNA reads TGTGCCAGCAGCTTTCGAAATGAGCAGTTCTTC.

Comment on this clone: Other DNA sequences of this sample code for an identical CDR3. The genes are TRBV6-5 and TRBJ2-7; TRBD1 matches at 10 bases. There are 15 residues in the CDR3. Germline V gives CDR1 MNHEY, CDR2 SVGAGI. The V segment lost 2 bases and the J segment 7 bases; nucleotides outside the gene matches: 8. Here the CDR3 reads CASSYTGQGPYEQYF. CDR3 nucleotides: TGTGCCAGCAGTTACACGGGACAGGGGCCTTATGAGCAGTACTTC.